The following is a T cell receptor beta chain sequence with its context. Its target is not known. This sample is part of a study of CXCR3-negative and CXCR3-positive naive CD8 T cells. Findings and limits, study-wide: CXCR3-expressing naive cells carried TRB CDR3s more hydrophobic than those of CXCR3-negative naive cells.

The length of the CDR3 is 13 residues. Germline lookup yields CDR1 SNHLY and CDR2 FYNNEI. Carrying UMI labels, the TRB cDNA libraries were prepared through 5' RACE. TCRdb processed the 5' RACE reads again and assigns one entry to each CDR3 protein, with no DNA. This sample's table reports roughly 130,000 distinct CDR3 sequences. The chain carries TRBV2 and TRBJ2-7. The TCR originated in a human donor in good health. Some clones in this sample may be carry-over from other donors' samples. The sequencing sample was made of naive CXCR3+ CD8+ T cells from blood. Subset defined: CD45RO-CCR7+CD27+CD95- naive CD8+ T cells expressing CXCR3 (TNR3+). The CDR3 sequence: CASSTGSSYEQYF.